Listed here are 23 T cell receptor beta chains from one sample, sequenced in a study of blood T cell repertoires in COVID-19. Generated by immunoSEQ multiplex PCR, the TCRdb table keeps only in-frame clones and is missing some. The sample has some 200,000 clones; around four fifths are singletons. The source material was PBMCs or T cells enriched from blood (not recorded which). All receptors derive from a woman aged 45-60 years who had recovered from COVID-19.

The V gene is TRBV11-2, the J gene TRBJ2-2, with TRBD1 matching over 7 bases. Germline values: CDR1 SGHAT, CDR2 FQNNGV. V shed 9 bases, J shed 3 bases, and the junction held 4 bases outside the gene matches. CDR3 length: 13 residues. The CDR3 sequence is CARGTGDTGELFF. CDR3 bases: TGTGCCAGGGGAACAGGGGACACCGGGGAGCTGTTTTTT.

This rearrangement joins TRBV11-3 to TRBJ2-3; 8 bases are a match to TRBD1. The V gene's germline CDR1 is SGHNT and CDR2 YENEEA. V gave up 5 bases and J gave up 2 bases; unmatched junction bases: 12. The CDR3 runs to 17 residues. CDR3 sequence: CASSMGTGLPTTDTQYF. In DNA form, the CDR3 reads TGTGCCAGCAGCATGGGGACAGGTCTCCCCACCACAGATACGCAGTATTTT. The whole variable domain, remainder taken from reference TRBV11-3 and TRBJ2-3, is EAGVVQSPRYKIIEKKQPVAFWCNPISGHNTLYWYLQNLGQGPELLIRYENEEAVDDSQLPKDRFSAERLKGVDSTLKIQPAELGDSAVYLCASSMGTGLPTTDTQYFGPGTRLTVL.

The rearrangement joins TRBV14 to TRBJ2-1; 7 bases agree with TRBD2. The CDR3 spans 15 residues. After removal of 0 bases from V and 8 bases from J, the junction contained 7 bases not matched to a gene. Germline V gene lookup returns CDR1 SGHDN and CDR2 FVKESK. The CDR3 sequence is CASSQDIWGGDEQFF. In DNA form, the CDR3 reads TGTGCCAGCAGCCAAGACATATGGGGGGGAGATGAGCAGTTCTTC.

J is TRBJ2-5 and V is TRBV19; D not certain. The CDR3 runs to 11 residues. The germline gives CDR1 LNHDA, CDR2 SQIVND (reference sequence). Trimming removed 6 bases at V and 1 base at J, with 3 bases between. The CDR3 DNA sequence: TGTGCCAGTAGAGCCCAAGAGACCCAGTACTTC. Encoded protein: CASRAQETQYF.

The chain has TRBV10-1 and TRBJ2-1; 7 bases agree with TRBD2. Unmatched junction bases numbered 7, after V lost 1 base and J lost 7 bases. The CDR3 runs to 15 residues. Per the germline V gene, CDR1 is WNHNN and CDR2 is SYGVQD (reference sequence). This CDR3 is CASSELAGPGNEQFF. CDR3 DNA sequence: TGCGCCAGCAGTGAGTTAGCGGGTCCGGGGAATGAGCAGTTCTTC.

The rearrangement uses TRBV9 and TRBJ1-3, with 7 nucleotides matching TRBD1. Germline CDR1 is SGDLS and CDR2 is YYNGEE. J gave up 3 bases and V 4 bases, and 7 bases lay outside the gene matches. There are 15 residues in the CDR3. The CDR3 loop reads CASSPSRGSGNTIYF. CDR3 coding DNA: TGTGCCAGCAGCCCGTCCAGGGGGAGTGGAAACACCATATATTTT.

V and J are TRBV19 and TRBJ2-3; D is ambiguous. This CDR3 has 11 residues. Germline CDR1 reads LNHDA; CDR2 reads SQIVND (reference sequence). V was shortened by 5 bases and J by 8 bases, with 8 bases between the two germline ends. DNA of the CDR3: TGTGCCAGTAGTTCGGTAACTACGCAGTATTTT. Translated: CASSSVTTQYF.

V gene TRBV19 combines with J gene TRBJ1-1; D unclear. The CDR3 totals 17 residues. The germline V gene has CDR1 LNHDA and CDR2 SQIVND (reference sequence). Trimming pared 8 bases from V and 10 bases from J, leaving 32 bases between. In nucleotides, the CDR3 is TGTGCCAGTGGTTCACCGGGTCTCTCTTTTTATGGCGGAAGAGCTTTCTTT. This translates into CASGSPGLSFYGGRAFF.

The chain combines TRBV5-1 with TRBJ1-6; a weak D match, TRBD1 (6 bases). CDR3 length equals 16 residues. The ends were cut back, 0 bases at V and 9 bases at J, with 16 bases in the middle. Germline loops: CDR1 SGHRS, CDR2 YFSETQ. The CDR3 here is CASSLEAGVGGSPLHF. Written as DNA, the CDR3 is TGCGCCAGCAGCTTGGAGGCAGGGGTTGGGGGTTCACCCCTCCACTTT.

This clone was seen a handful of times. The V and J genes are TRBV24-1 and TRBJ1-1; D perhaps matches TRBD1 (5 bases). CDR3 size: 12 residues. V shed 9 bases and J shed 3 bases, with 10 bases lying between them. From germline, CDR1 is KGHDR and CDR2 SFDVKD. CDR3: CATAGTHTEAFF. The CDR3 DNA follows: TGTGCCACCGCCGGGACTCACACTGAAGCTTTCTTT.

As concerns this clone: The sample carries other DNA sequences with the same CDR3. The gene calls are TRBV7-3 and TRBJ2-3; D may be TRBD2 (5 bases). The V and J ends lost 5 bases and 0 bases respectively, with 6 bases between them. CDR1 and CDR2 from the germline V gene are SGHTA and FQGTGA. This CDR3 contains 13 residues. The CDR3 DNA is TGTGCCAGCAGCCGGACTAGCACAGATACGCAGTATTTT. This sequence encodes CASSRTSTDTQYF.

The V call is TRBV24-1, the J call TRBJ2-1; D perhaps matches TRBD2 (5 bases). Trimming took 0 bases from V and 4 from J, leaving 9 bases between them. This CDR3 has 15 amino acids. CDR1 is KGHDR and CDR2 is SFDVKD in the germline V gene. CDR3 sequence: CATSDLVGKYNEQFF. As DNA, the CDR3 is TGTGCCACCAGTGATTTGGTCGGGAAATACAATGAGCAGTTCTTC.

The genes are TRBV30 and TRBJ2-2; tentatively, D is TRBD2 (5 bases). Germline CDR1 GTSNPN, CDR2 SVGIG (reference sequence). Trimming removed 4 bases at V and 7 bases at J, with 16 bases between. The CDR3 totals 14 residues. This CDR3 reads CAWTPSSSFGELFF. The CDR3 nucleotides are TGTGCCTGGACCCCTTCGTCTAGCTTCGGGGAGCTGTTTTTT.

J is TRBJ2-7 and V is TRBV5-1; 8 nucleotides align to TRBD1. The CDR3 loop spans 15 amino acids. Germline CDR1 and CDR2: SGHRS and YFSETQ. J gave up 2 bases and V 1 base, and 5 bases lay outside the gene matches. CDR3 loop: CASSLRSGGTYEQYF. The DNA for the CDR3 is TGCGCCAGCAGCTTGCGCTCAGGGGGCACCTACGAGCAGTACTTC.

This sequence joins TRBV7-9 and TRBJ1-5; 9 bases map to TRBD1. Germline CDR1 reads SEHNR; CDR2 reads FQNEAQ (reference sequence). After removal of 5 bases from V and 4 bases from J, the junction contained 6 bases not matched to a gene. CDR3 length: 15 amino acids. In DNA, the CDR3 is TGTGCCAGCAGCGTAACAGGGACAGGGAATCAGCCCCAGCATTTT. It is translated as CASSVTGTGNQPQHF.

V gene TRBV29-1 combines with J gene TRBJ1-1; D might be TRBD1 (6 bases). CDR3 size: 13 residues. Trimming stripped 2 bases from V and 2 bases from J, with 9 bases between. Germline V gives CDR1 SQVTM, CDR2 ANQGSEA. This chain's CDR3 is CSVERDTNTEAFF. CDR3 sequence (DNA): TGCAGCGTTGAACGGGACACTAACACTGAAGCTTTCTTT. Based on the CDR3 plus reference TRBV29-1 and TRBJ1-1, the full variable domain is SAVISQKPSRDICQRGTSLTIQCQVDSQVTMMFWYRQQPGQSLTLIATANQGSEATYESGFVIDKFPISRPNLTFSTLTVSNMSPEDSSIYLCSVERDTNTEAFFGQGTRLTVV.

The chain couples TRBV29-1 to TRBJ1-2; no reliable D call. CDR1 is SQVTM and CDR2 is ANQGSEA in the germline V gene. The CDR3 length is 16 residues. V dropped 1 base and J dropped 2 bases, with 17 bases sitting between them. CDR3 sequence reads: CSVEGGVPGRNYGYTF. The CDR3 nucleotides read TGCAGCGTTGAAGGGGGAGTTCCCGGGCGAAACTATGGCTACACCTTC.

A note on this clone: With a much larger clone just one base away, this may be a read error. The chain carries TRBV6-5 and TRBJ2-7; 8 bases agree with TRBD1. Looked up from germline, CDR1 is MNHEY and CDR2 is SVGAGI. This CDR3 region has 13 residues. Trimming took 6 bases from V and 4 from J; bases not matched to a gene: 5. CDR3 residues: CASSGDRIYEQYF. The CDR3 DNA follows: TGTGCCAGCAGCGGGGACAGGATATACGAGCAGTACTTC.

V usage is TRBV2 and J usage is TRBJ2-4; 7 bases align to TRBD2. The CDR3 has 16 amino acids. The germline V gene encodes CDR1 SNHLY and CDR2 FYNNEI. Trimming cost V 4 bases and J 5 bases; bases outside gene matches: 11. CDR3 in DNA: TGTGCCAGCAGTGTCTCGGGACTTCGGGGGGAAAACATTCAGTACTTC. Translated: CASSVSGLRGENIQYF. The full variable domain, rest sourced from reference TRBV2 and TRBJ2-4, is EPEVTQTPSHQVTQMGQEVILRCVPISNHLYFYWYRQILGQKVEFLVSFYNNEISEKSEIFDDQFSVERPDGSNFTLKIRSTKLEDSAMYFCASSVSGLRGENIQYFGAGTRLSVL.

The chain couples TRBV5-1 to TRBJ2-1; 12 bases match TRBD2. Losses at the gene ends were 3 bases for V and 4 bases for J; bases not matched to a gene: 2. Germline V gene data show CDR1 as SGHRS and CDR2 as YFSETQ. The CDR3 totals 15 residues. CDR3 loop: CASSWGTSGYNEQFF. CDR3 in DNA: TGCGCCAGCAGCTGGGGGACTAGCGGGTACAATGAGCAGTTCTTC.

The V gene is TRBV28, the J gene TRBJ2-7; 8 bases map to TRBD2. The CDR3 has 18 residues. Losses at the gene ends were 2 bases for V and 5 bases for J; bases not matched to a gene: 17. Germline V gives CDR1 MDHEN, CDR2 SYDVKM. CDR3 amino acids: CASSLMGDWAGGVDEQYF. DNA of the CDR3: TGTGCCAGCAGTTTAATGGGTGATTGGGCGGGAGGCGTTGACGAGCAGTACTTC.

The table lists this clone with a count of one. This sequence joins TRBV21-1 and TRBJ2-7; no DNA check was done on the table's D call, TRBD1. TRBV21-1 is noted as a pseudogene. This CDR3 has 11 residues. DNA for the CDR3: TGTGCCAGCAGGGGGCGCCGAGAGCAGTACTTC. Translation gives CASRGRREQYF.

The rearrangement uses TRBV12-3 or TRBV12-4 and TRBJ1-6; D gene ambiguous. V lost 4 bases, J lost 5 bases, and 6 bases lay in between. CDR3 length: 13 amino acids. Written as DNA, the CDR3 is TGTGCCAGCAGTTACCGGGATAATTCACCCCTCCACTTT. Translation gives CASSYRDNSPLHF.